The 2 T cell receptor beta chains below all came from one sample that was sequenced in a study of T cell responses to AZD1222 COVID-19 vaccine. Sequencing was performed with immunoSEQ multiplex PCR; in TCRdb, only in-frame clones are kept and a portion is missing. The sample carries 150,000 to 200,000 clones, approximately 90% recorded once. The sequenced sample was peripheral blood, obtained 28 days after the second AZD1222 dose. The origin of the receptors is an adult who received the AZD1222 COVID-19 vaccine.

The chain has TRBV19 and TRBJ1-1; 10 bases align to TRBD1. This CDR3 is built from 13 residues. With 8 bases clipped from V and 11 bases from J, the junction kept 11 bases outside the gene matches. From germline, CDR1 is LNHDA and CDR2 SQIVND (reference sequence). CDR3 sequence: CASRLGTGELAFF. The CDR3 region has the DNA TGTGCCAGTCGTCTTGGGACAGGGGAGCTTGCTTTCTTT.

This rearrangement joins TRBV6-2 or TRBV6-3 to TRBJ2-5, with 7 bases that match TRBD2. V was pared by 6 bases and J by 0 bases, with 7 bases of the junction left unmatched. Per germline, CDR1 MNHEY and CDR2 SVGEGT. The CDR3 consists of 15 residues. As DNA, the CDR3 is TGTGCCAGCAGCCGGACTAGGGGTAACCAAGAGACCCAGTACTTC. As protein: CASSRTRGNQETQYF.